This passage covers 3 T cell receptor beta chains from one sample sequenced in a study of CD8+ T cells in alopecia areata (dated by TCRdb to the late 2010s). Library preparation employed the immunoSEQ multiplex PCR assay. To provide template for TCR sequencing, every sample had RNA extracted and reverse transcribed into cDNA. TCRdb retrieved this table from immuneACCESS and kept in-frame rearrangements only. Not all clones are present; in checked studies, unresolved V genes account for under half, and no reason is known for the remainder. The sample records about 110,000 clones, 45% to 60% of which are singletons. Of the sample, over 20% is held by the ten largest clones. The sequenced sample was NKG2D-low CD8+ T cells sorted from blood. According to the study, the label for this sample's cell subset or site signals: sorted CD8+ NKG2D-low blood T cells. These receptors all come from a human donor with alopecia areata.

The rearrangement joins TRBV4-1 to TRBJ1-1; possibly TRBD1 for D (5 bases). The CDR3 sequence is 14 residues long. Trimming shortened V by 0 bases and J by 5 bases, and 10 bases separated the two germline ends. Germline V gives CDR1 MGHRA, CDR2 YSYEKL. The CDR3: CASSQDSGGTEAFF. As DNA, the CDR3 is TGCGCCAGCAGCCAAGATTCCGGGGGTACTGAAGCTTTCTTT.

The genes are TRBV5-1 and TRBJ2-3; 15 bases map to TRBD2. The V and J ends lost 3 bases and 0 bases, in that order; junction bases with no gene match: 11. The CDR3 runs to 20 residues. Germline CDR1 reads SGHRS; CDR2 reads YFSETQ. The CDR3 region is CASSSDTGTSGRFSTDTQYF. As DNA, the CDR3 is TGCGCCAGCAGCTCCGACACCGGGACTAGCGGGAGGTTTAGCACAGATACGCAGTATTTT.

Only a few counts were recorded for this clone. The chain uses TRBV27 and TRBJ2-7; 9 nucleotides align to TRBD1. J gave up 1 base and V 8 bases, and 3 bases lay outside the gene matches. Germline lookup yields CDR1 MNHEY and CDR2 SMNVEV (reference sequence). CDR3 length equals 13 residues. CDR3 sequence reads: CASEGTGSYEQYF. CDR3 nucleotide sequence: TGTGCCAGCGAGGGGACAGGGTCCTACGAGCAGTACTTC.